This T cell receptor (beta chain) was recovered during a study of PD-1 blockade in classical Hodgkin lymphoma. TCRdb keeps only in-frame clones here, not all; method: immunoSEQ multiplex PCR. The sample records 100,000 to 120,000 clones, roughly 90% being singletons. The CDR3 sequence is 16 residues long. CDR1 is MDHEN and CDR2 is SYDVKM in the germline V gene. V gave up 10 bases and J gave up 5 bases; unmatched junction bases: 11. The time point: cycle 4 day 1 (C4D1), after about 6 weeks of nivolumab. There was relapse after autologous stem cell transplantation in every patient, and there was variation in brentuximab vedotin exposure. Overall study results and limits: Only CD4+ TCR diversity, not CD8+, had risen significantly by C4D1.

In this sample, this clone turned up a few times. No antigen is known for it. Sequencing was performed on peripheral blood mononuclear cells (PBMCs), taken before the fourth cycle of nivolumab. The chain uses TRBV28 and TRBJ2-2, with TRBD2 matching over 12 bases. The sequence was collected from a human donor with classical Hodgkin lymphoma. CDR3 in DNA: TGTGCCACCGTGGCTAGCGGGAGGGCCAGGACCGGGGAGCTGTTTTTT. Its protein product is CATVASGRARTGELFF.